Reported below is one TCR beta chain. V lost 0 bases, J lost 2 bases, and 16 bases lay in between. The CDR3 sequence is 18 residues long. Germline V gene data show CDR1 as SGHAT and CDR2 as FQNNGV. The assay was immunoSEQ multiplex PCR, and TCRdb's table has in-frame clones only and misses some. Here the sample spans about 43,000 clones, 80% being singletons. These data belong to a study of PD-L1 blockade in urothelial cancer. Overall study: Blood underwent analysis 3 weeks (second dose) and 6 weeks after treatment began. Median blood clonality was around 0.08, with 75,000 to 90,000 unique TCRs.

The time point: pretreatment peripheral blood. Patient disease was locally advanced or metastatic urothelial carcinoma. V is TRBV11-2 and J is TRBJ2-2; D perhaps matches TRBD2 (6 bases). This clonotype was obtained from a man between 60 and 75 years old with urothelial cancer. Sequencing used PBMCs, obtained around atezolizumab (anti-PD-L1) treatment. CDR3 nucleotide sequence: TGTGCCAGCAGCTTAGAGGCGGGACCACCTAAAAACACCGGGGAGCTGTTTTTT. This gives the protein CASSLEAGPPKNTGELFF.